These 31 T cell receptor beta chains were all obtained from the same sample, sequenced in a study of cytomegalovirus exposure and HLA in healthy donors. A multiplex PCR was run with 60 Vbeta primers and 13 Jbeta primers. Using immunoSEQ multiplex PCR, the repertoire was profiled, and TCRdb retains in-frame clones only, with some absent. The sample has 130,000 to 150,000 clones; roughly a tenth are singletons. The specimen was PBMCs. These receptors came from a male donor in good health and CMV-seronegative.

The sample holds a few counts of this clone. The J gene is TRBJ2-7, the V gene TRBV7-2, with D unresolved. The CDR3 totals 14 residues. Germline CDR1 and CDR2: SGHTA and FQGNSA. V was pared by 2 bases and J by 2 bases, with 10 bases between. CDR3 region: CASSLQRSTYEQYF. The DNA of the CDR3 is TGTGCCAGCAGCTTACAGCGTTCAACCTACGAGCAGTACTTC.

This clone was counted a few times. J is TRBJ2-3 and V is TRBV2, with 9 bases matching TRBD2. The ends lost 11 bases at V and 4 bases at J; junction bases unmatched: 4. CDR3 length equals 12 residues. The germline gives CDR1 SNHLY, CDR2 FYNNEI. CDR3 amino acids: CALSGGPDTQYF. DNA of the CDR3: TGTGCCCTTAGCGGGGGACCAGATACGCAGTATTTT.

This clone occurred a few times. The genes are TRBV29-1 and TRBJ2-2; perhaps TRBD1 as D (5 bases). V was trimmed by 2 bases and J by 3 bases, leaving 13 bases between them. Per germline, CDR1 SQVTM and CDR2 ANQGSEA. The CDR3 loop spans 15 amino acids. The CDR3 coding sequence is TGCAGCGTTGAAAATAGGAACAGGCACACCGGGGAGCTGTTTTTT. Amino acid sequence: CSVENRNRHTGELFF.

This clone was recorded a few times. J is TRBJ2-7 and V is TRBV30; 9 bases align to TRBD1. This CDR3 spans 15 amino acids. V dropped 2 bases and J dropped 2; count of bases not matched to a gene: 7. Germline loops: CDR1 GTSNPN, CDR2 SVGIG (reference sequence). CDR3 nucleotide sequence: TGTGCCTGGAGTCCCGCGGGACAGGGCGCCTACGAGCAGTACTTC. It specifies CAWSPAGQGAYEQYF.

This clone has only a few counts. The chain has TRBV18 and TRBJ2-5; 9 bases are shared with TRBD1. V shed 6 bases, J shed 10 bases, and the junction held 15 bases outside the gene matches. The CDR3 covers 15 residues. The germline V gene has CDR1 KGHSH and CDR2 LQKENI. The CDR3 DNA is TGTGCCAGCTCTCCTCCCTCGGGACAGGGAGGGAGCCAGTACTTC. Amino acids: CASSPPSGQGGSQYF.

The chain combines TRBV7-2 with TRBJ2-7, with unresolved D. The CDR3 runs to 14 residues. Per the germline V gene, CDR1 is SGHTA and CDR2 is FQGNSA. The V end lost 0 bases, the J end lost 0 bases, and 6 bases lay between the germline ends. The CDR3 DNA reads as TGTGCCAGCAGCTTAGCGGGCAACTCCTACGAGCAGTACTTC. Protein: CASSLAGNSYEQYF.

The genes are TRBV7-2 and TRBJ2-2, with D perhaps TRBD1 (6 bases). V was clipped by 2 bases and J by 3 bases, with 10 bases between them. The CDR3 is 15 residues long. CDR1 is SGHTA and CDR2 is FQGNSA in the germline V gene. The CDR3 bases are TGTGCCAGCAGCTTAACAGGGCTCTACACCGGGGAGCTGTTTTTT. Amino acid sequence: CASSLTGLYTGELFF.

CDR3 in DNA: TGTGCCAGCAGCAACGGACAGGGCAACTATGGCTACACCTTC. Encoded protein: CASSNGQGNYGYTF. This sequence joins TRBV5-4 and TRBJ1-2, with 8 bases fitting TRBD1. Germline CDR1 is SGHNT and CDR2 is YYREEE (reference sequence). The CDR3 consists of 14 residues. Unmatched junction bases numbered 4, after V lost 4 bases and J lost 2 bases.

The V gene is TRBV28, the J gene TRBJ2-4; TRBD2 matches 8 bases. This CDR3 has 14 amino acids. V was pared by 6 bases and J by 6 bases, with 7 bases of the junction left unmatched. Germline CDR1 and CDR2: MDHEN and SYDVKM. The CDR3 DNA follows: TGTGCCAGCAGCCCGGGGACTAGACTAAACATTCAGTACTTC. It encodes CASSPGTRLNIQYF.

The chain links TRBV9 to TRBJ2-5, with D perhaps TRBD1 (5 bases). V was clipped by 7 bases and J by 0 bases, with 10 bases between them. Germline V gene data show CDR1 as SGDLS and CDR2 as YYNGEE. The CDR3 is 13 amino acids. The CDR3 sequence: CASGDSYQETQYF. Written as DNA, the CDR3 is TGTGCCAGCGGCGACAGTTACCAAGAGACCCAGTACTTC.

The genes are TRBV29-1 and TRBJ2-7, with D unresolved. The CDR3 is made up of 13 amino acids. Germline CDR1 is SQVTM and CDR2 is ANQGSEA. The V end was cut by 5 bases, the J end by 3 bases, with 14 bases between. The DNA of the CDR3 is TGCAGCGTTTTTACTATGGAAAACTACGAGCAGTACTTC. This gives the protein CSVFTMENYEQYF.

V usage is TRBV2 and J usage is TRBJ2-4, with D possibly being TRBD1 (6 bases). Trimming took 5 bases from V and 7 from J, leaving 15 bases between them. Germline V CDR1 and CDR2: SNHLY, FYNNEI. The CDR3 is 14 residues long. The CDR3 reads CASSQQGPRNIQYF. In DNA form, the CDR3 reads TGTGCCAGCAGTCAACAGGGACCGAGGAACATTCAGTACTTC.

There are a few counts of this clone. The chain carries TRBV5-4 and TRBJ2-1; 13 bases line up with TRBD2. Germline trimming cut 4 bases from V and 5 bases from J; bases unmatched to any gene: 6. CDR3 length equals 16 residues. CDR1 SGHNT and CDR2 YYREEE come from the germline V gene (reference sequence). CDR3: CASSPGLAGAHNEQFF. CDR3 sequence (DNA): TGTGCCAGCAGCCCTGGACTAGCGGGGGCGCACAATGAGCAGTTCTTC.

The chain employs TRBV7-9 and TRBJ2-5, with D possibly TRBD1 on 7 matching bases. The last part of the DNA fits TRBJ2-7 better; the J call may be wrong. The CDR3 covers 15 residues. Germline CDR1 SEHNR, CDR2 FQNEAQ (reference sequence). CDR3 nucleotide sequence: TGTGCCAGCAGCTTAGCGCGGGACAGCCTTTACGAGCAGTACTTC. It translates to CASSLARDSLYEQYF.

This chain links TRBV11-2 with TRBJ1-3; D not resolved. CDR3 length: 13 amino acids. CDR1 SGHAT and CDR2 FQNNGV come from the germline V gene. V dropped 2 bases and J dropped 4 bases, with 6 bases sitting between them. The CDR3 here is CASSLPGGNTIYF. The CDR3, as DNA: TGTGCCAGCAGCTTACCCGGGGGAAACACCATATATTTT. Combining the CDR3 with reference TRBV11-2 and TRBJ1-3 gives the whole variable domain EAGVAQSPRYKIIEKRQSVAFWCNPISGHATLYWYQQILGQGPKLLIQFQNNGVVDDSQLPKDRFSAERLKGVDSTLKIQPAKLEDSAVYLCASSLPGGNTIYFGEGSWLTVV.

CDR3 coding DNA: TGCAGCGTCGACCGTAGCGGGAGTGAGGCAGATACGCAGTATTTT. Translated, it gives CSVDRSGSEADTQYF. The rearrangement joins TRBV29-1 to TRBJ2-3; TRBD2 agrees at 9 bases. V was clipped by 6 bases and J by 4 bases; unmatched bases: 11. The CDR3 consists of 15 residues. The germline CDR1 and CDR2 sequences are SQVTM and ANQGSEA.

J is TRBJ1-2 and V is TRBV10-3; 8 bases agree with TRBD1. V was clipped by 4 bases and J by 6 bases; unmatched bases: 1. CDR1 and CDR2 (germline): ENHRY, SYGVKD. This CDR3 comprises 12 residues. Here the CDR3 DNA reads TGTGCCATCAGTGGGACAGGGAATGGCTACACCTTC. Its protein product is CAISGTGNGYTF.

J is TRBJ2-1 and V is TRBV5-4; 9 positions agree with TRBD2. V lost 5 bases, J lost 0 bases, and 6 bases stayed unmatched. Germline lookup yields CDR1 SGHNT and CDR2 YYREEE (reference sequence). The CDR3 contains 16 residues. Written as DNA, the CDR3 is TGTGCCAGCAGTGACCTAGCGGGGAGCTCCTACAATGAGCAGTTCTTC. Translated: CASSDLAGSSYNEQFF.

CDR3 sequence: CASSRSGFSTDTQYF. The CDR3, as DNA: TGTGCCAGCTCACGCAGCGGATTTAGCACAGATACGCAGTATTTT. The chain has TRBV18 and TRBJ2-3; weak D call: TRBD2 (5 bases). The germline V gene encodes CDR1 KGHSH and CDR2 LQKENI. V lost 4 bases to trimming and J lost 0 bases, with 11 bases between them. This CDR3 spans 15 amino acids.

CDR3 sequence: CASSRSDSSGNTIYF. The CDR3 region has the DNA TGTGCCAGCTCACGATCGGACAGCTCTGGAAACACCATATATTTT. The chain couples TRBV18 to TRBJ1-3; maybe TRBD1 (6 bases). Per germline, CDR1 KGHSH and CDR2 LQKENI. Trimming shortened V by 4 bases and J by 0 bases, and 10 bases separated the two germline ends. The CDR3 is made up of 15 amino acids.

A few counts support this clone. CDR3 DNA: TGTGCCAGTAGTTCGTCCGCGACAGGGGTCTTTGGCTACACCTTC. Translation gives CASSSSATGVFGYTF. This chain connects TRBV19 to TRBJ1-2; 8 bases map to TRBD1. The germline V gene encodes CDR1 LNHDA and CDR2 SQIVND (reference sequence). The CDR3 is 15 amino acids. J lost 7 bases, V lost 5 bases, and 12 bases had no gene match.

This chain joins TRBV2 and TRBJ1-5; D is uncertain. Germline loops: CDR1 SNHLY, CDR2 FYNNEI. The V gene lost 2 bases and the J gene lost 0 bases, with 5 bases spanning the gap. The length of the CDR3 is 14 residues. CDR3 coding DNA: TGTGCCAGCAGTGAACTTAATAGCAATCAGCCCCAGCATTTT. This translates into CASSELNSNQPQHF.

The chain uses TRBV9 and TRBJ2-5; TRBD2 is a possible D gene (6 bases). Germline V gene data show CDR1 as SGDLS and CDR2 as YYNGEE. The V gene lost 0 bases and the J gene lost 2 bases, with 11 bases spanning the gap. This CDR3 has 15 amino acids. CDR3 sequence: CASSVDGLQQETQYF. The CDR3 DNA reads TGTGCCAGCAGCGTAGATGGACTACAACAAGAGACCCAGTACTTC.

This clone was recorded a few times. The genes are TRBV28 and TRBJ1-5; the D gene is possibly TRBD1 (6 bases). CDR3 size: 15 residues. CDR1 is MDHEN, CDR2 SYDVKM, per germline. The V end lost 2 bases, the J end lost 1 base, and 9 bases lay between the germline ends. CDR3 sequence (DNA): TGTGCCAGCAGTTTACGGGGGGCGAGCAATCAGCCCCAGCATTTT. It specifies CASSLRGASNQPQHF.

This clone has only a few counts. V gene TRBV7-2 combines with J gene TRBJ2-7, with TRBD2 matching over 7 bases. This CDR3 is built from 16 residues. The junction had 12 bases not matched to a gene; V was cut back by 4 bases and J by 3 bases. Germline V CDR1 and CDR2: SGHTA, FQGNSA. The CDR3 protein is CASSSQLAAGIYEQYF. Written as DNA, the CDR3 is TGTGCCAGCAGCTCCCAGTTAGCAGCGGGAATCTACGAGCAGTACTTC.

This clone was counted between two and nine times. This chain connects TRBV28 to TRBJ2-3; TRBD2 matches at 10 bases. CDR3 size: 17 residues. CDR1 and CDR2 from the germline V gene are MDHEN and SYDVKM. The V and J ends lost 5 bases and 6 bases, in that order; junction bases with no gene match: 14. In DNA, the CDR3 is TGTGCCAGCAGTCGGACTAGCGGTCCTCAAAGGGGGGATACGCAGTATTTT. Its protein is CASSRTSGPQRGDTQYF.

This clone was counted between two and nine times. The genes are TRBV7-9 and TRBJ1-2; D is unresolved. Trimming shortened V by 6 bases and J by 2 bases, and 10 bases separated the two germline ends. Germline V gives CDR1 SEHNR, CDR2 FQNEAQ (reference sequence). The CDR3 is 13 residues long. CDR3 residues: CASSPGYNYGYTF. CDR3 nucleotide sequence: TGTGCCAGCAGTCCGGGTTACAACTATGGCTACACCTTC.

In its sample, this clone was seen a few times. The chain links TRBV11-1 to TRBJ1-2, with a weak D call TRBD1 (5 bases). Trimming shortened V by 4 bases and J by 0 bases, and 9 bases separated the two germline ends. The germline gives CDR1 SGHAT, CDR2 FQDESV (reference sequence). The CDR3 is made up of 14 amino acids. CDR3 bases: TGTGCCAGCAGCTCACGGACATCTAACTATGGCTACACCTTC. Amino acids: CASSSRTSNYGYTF.

This clone occurred a few times. The rearrangement links TRBV28 to TRBJ1-2; no reliable D call. The CDR3 is 14 amino acids. Germline V gene lookup returns CDR1 MDHEN and CDR2 SYDVKM. The V gene lost 3 bases and the J gene lost 3 bases, with 11 bases spanning the gap. CDR3 in amino acids: CASSLVRWDYGYTF. CDR3 DNA: TGTGCCAGCAGTTTGGTGCGGTGGGACTATGGCTACACCTTC.

The rearrangement uses TRBV29-1 and TRBJ1-4; D is possibly TRBD1 (5 bases). This CDR3 region has 15 residues. CDR1 is SQVTM, CDR2 ANQGSEA, per germline. V was cut by 4 bases and J by 0 bases, with 12 bases left in between. This chain's CDR3 is CSVVGQGATNEKLFF. CDR3 DNA sequence: TGCAGCGTTGTAGGTCAGGGCGCAACTAATGAAAAACTGTTTTTT.

This clone was observed a handful of times. In DNA form, the CDR3 reads TGTGCCAGCAGCCATCGAGTAGTTCCCAACACTGAAGCTTTCTTT. This translates into CASSHRVVPNTEAFF. The V and J genes are TRBV5-4 and TRBJ1-1; D not resolved. The ends were cut back, 4 bases at V and 2 bases at J, with 15 bases in the middle. The CDR3 consists of 15 residues. Germline-derived CDR1 and CDR2 are SGHNT and YYREEE (reference sequence).